This TCR beta chain was sequenced for a study of T cell responses to AZD1222 COVID-19 vaccine. The overall study: Researchers grouped second doses given at about 4 or about 12 weeks into one pool.

A remark on this clone: Its antigen remains unidentified.

Trimming left V 6 bases short and J 3 bases short, with 5 bases between. The CDR3 loop spans 11 amino acids. The V gene's germline CDR1 is SNHLY and CDR2 FYNNEI. Method: immunoSEQ multiplex PCR; TCRdb's copy keeps in-frame clones and lacks some. The repertoire holds under 200,000 clones, with 85% to 95% as singletons. Study-level results: The number of AZD1222 recipients seropositive at baseline was only five or six.

This clonotype was obtained from an adult in good health. This chain joins TRBV2 and TRBJ1-1; D is uncertain. Sequenced here: peripheral blood, sampled on day 0 of AZD1222 vaccination. CDR3 protein: CASRWDTEAFF. The CDR3 DNA sequence: TGTGCCAGCAGGTGGGACACTGAAGCTTTCTTT. The full variable domain, with the rest looked up from reference TRBV2 and TRBJ1-1, is EPEVTQTPSHQVTQMGQEVILRCVPISNHLYFYWYRQILGQKVEFLVSFYNNEISEKSEIFDDQFSVERPDGSNFTLKIRSTKLEDSAMYFCASRWDTEAFFGQGTRLTVV.